The present T cell receptor (beta chain) was sequenced within a study of PD-1 blockade in classical Hodgkin lymphoma. All patients relapsed after autologous stem cell transplantation, and brentuximab vedotin exposure varied. Study-wide results and limits: Relapsed/refractory patients reportedly had lower baseline diversity than newly diagnosed patients. Newly diagnosed and completely responding patients shared comparable baseline diversity. Patients were excluded if nivolumab began under 1 year after ASCT (the autologous transplant). TCR diversity in CD4+, not CD8+, cells rose significantly by C4D1.

Data came from immunoSEQ multiplex PCR; TCRdb stores just in-frame clones and leaves some out. The sample comprises about 86,000 clones, 89% of which are singletons, and approximately 22% rests with the top ten. In regard to this clone: Its antigen is not known.

From germline, CDR1 is SGHDN and CDR2 FVKESK. The CDR3 is made up of 17 amino acids. V lost 6 bases, J lost 2 bases, and 22 bases lay in between. Material: peripheral blood mononuclear cells (PBMCs), obtained at baseline. The V gene is TRBV14, the J gene TRBJ1-1, with D uncertain. The TCR was taken from a human donor with classical Hodgkin lymphoma. This chain's CDR3 is CASSDLGSRRVNTEAFF. CDR3 in DNA: TGTGCCAGCAGTGACCTCGGGTCGCGGCGGGTCAACACTGAAGCTTTCTTT.